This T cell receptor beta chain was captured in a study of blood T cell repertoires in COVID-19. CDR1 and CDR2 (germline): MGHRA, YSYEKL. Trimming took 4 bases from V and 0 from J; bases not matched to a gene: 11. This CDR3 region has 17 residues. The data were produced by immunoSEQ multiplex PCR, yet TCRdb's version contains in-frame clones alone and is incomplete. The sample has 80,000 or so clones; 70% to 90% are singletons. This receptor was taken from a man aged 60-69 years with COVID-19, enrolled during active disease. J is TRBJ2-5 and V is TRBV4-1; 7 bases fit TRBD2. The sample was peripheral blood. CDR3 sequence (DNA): TGCGCCAGCAGCCCCCTCGATGCGGGGGAGTACCAAGAGACCCAGTACTTC. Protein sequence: CASSPLDAGEYQETQYF.